The text below deals with one TCR beta chain. Germline-derived CDR1 and CDR2 are GTSNPN and SVGIG (reference sequence). This CDR3 region has 16 residues. Trimming took 0 bases from V and 5 from J; bases not matched to a gene: 4. Seattle's cohort entered during active infection and was followed longitudinally. These data are taken from a study of blood T cell repertoires in COVID-19. How the authors handled the data: Amplifying reference gene primers gave estimates of nucleated cell counts. Libraries were prepared by immunoSEQ multiplex PCR; TCRdb keeps only in-frame clonotypes and omits some of them. V, J and clone size derive from that table, while D and trimming were established from the DNA sequence. The profile shows under 400,000 clones, around 87% of them singletons.

The chain uses TRBV30 and TRBJ2-1; 13 bases fit TRBD2. This TCR was sampled from a woman aged 30 to 39 with COVID-19, enrolled during active disease. Sequencing was carried out using peripheral blood. The CDR3 here is CAWSVPGLAGHNEQFF. Written as DNA, the CDR3 is TGTGCCTGGAGTGTACCGGGACTAGCGGGGCACAATGAGCAGTTCTTC. The entire variable domain, with the rest obtained from reference TRBV30 and TRBJ2-1, is as follows: SQTIHQWPATLVQPVGSPLSLECTVEGTSNPNLYWYRQAAGRGLQLLFYSVGIGQISSEVPQNLSASRPQDRQFILSSKKLLLSDSGFYLCAWSVPGLAGHNEQFFGPGTRLTVL.